Listed here is a single T cell receptor (beta chain). Its target is unknown. The data were taken from a study of T cell repertoires in cytomegalovirus infection. The CDR3 length is 16 residues. Germline loops: CDR1 LGHNA, CDR2 YSLEER. Deletions cut 1 base from V and 6 bases from J, with 16 bases between. TCRdb ran MiXCR on the reads and lists one entry per CDR3 protein. The sample consists of about 920,000 distinct CDR3 sequences, 31% of them appearing once. Study-wide results and limits: There were HLA-C-restricted CMV-specific TCR beta clonotypes dominating the ex vivo response.

The chain combines TRBV4-3 with TRBJ2-1; D may be TRBD1 (6 bases). This TCR was sampled from a human donor in good health (CMV status not recorded). Some clones in this sample may be carry-over from other donors' samples. The sample consisted of cultured CD8+ T cells from PBMCs, taken from culture after CMV antigen stimulation. CDR3 bases: TGCGCCAGCAGCCAAGCACCGGGACACCGATTCAATGAGCAGTTCTTC. It yields the protein CASSQAPGHRFNEQFF.